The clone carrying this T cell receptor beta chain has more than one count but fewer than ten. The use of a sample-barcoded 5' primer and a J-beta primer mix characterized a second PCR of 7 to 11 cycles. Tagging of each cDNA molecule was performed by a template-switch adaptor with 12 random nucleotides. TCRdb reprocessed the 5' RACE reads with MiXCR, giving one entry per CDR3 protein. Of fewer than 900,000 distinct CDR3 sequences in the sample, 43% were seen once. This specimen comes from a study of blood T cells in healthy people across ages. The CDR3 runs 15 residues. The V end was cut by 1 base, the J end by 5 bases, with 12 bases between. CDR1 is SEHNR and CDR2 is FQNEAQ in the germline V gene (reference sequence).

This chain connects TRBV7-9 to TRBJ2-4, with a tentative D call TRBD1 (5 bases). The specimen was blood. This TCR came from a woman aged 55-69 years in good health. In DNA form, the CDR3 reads TGTGCCAGCAGCTTAGACACACTACAGGAAAACATTCAGTACTTC. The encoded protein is CASSLDTLQENIQYF.